The TCR beta chain under discussion was sequenced for a study of OX40 agonist ivuxolimab in advanced cancers. Study results and limitations: Relative to CD4+ cells, CD8+ T cells on average had more expanded clones. At 0.1 to 3.0 mg/kg, clonal expansion of CD4+ and CD8+ blood T cells had occurred by week 6. Normalized T-cell clonal expansion was also low in some nonresponders. Partial responders receiving 0.1-3.0 mg/kg showed among the lowest clonal expansion.

With respect to this clone: The target antigen is unknown.

The V segment lost 5 bases and the J segment 4 bases; nucleotides outside the gene matches: 10. CDR3 length: 15 residues. From germline, CDR1 is SGHTA and CDR2 FQGNSA. Only in-frame clones appear in the TCRdb table, and some are missing; sequencing was by immunoSEQ multiplex PCR. The sample shows some 110,000 clones, around 95% of them seen only once. The clonotype comes from an adult with an advanced solid tumor such as melanoma, head and neck, liver or kidney cancer. The specimen comprised CD4+ or CD8+ T cells sorted from blood, sampled in a trial of the OX40 agonist ivuxolimab. The gene calls are TRBV7-2 and TRBJ2-7; 8 bases are shared with TRBD1. CDR3 bases: TGTGCCAGCAGCCCAGACCGGACAGGGACGTACGAGCAGTACTTC. This encodes CASSPDRTGTYEQYF.